This TCR beta chain was sequenced in a study of Ad26.COV2.S vaccination and SARS-CoV-2 variants (dated by TCRdb to about 2021). About the investigation overall: Donors in the vaccine arm were drawn from COV1001, a multicentre, randomized, double-blind, placebo-controlled phase I-IIa trial testing Ad26.COV2.S in healthy adults. Trial participants were randomized into five groups of five: low-dose or high-dose Ad26.COV2.S given once or twice, or placebo on both occasions. The TCR-sequenced set comprised around 30 samples: approximately 19 Ad26.COV2.S vaccine recipients, 5 placebo recipients and 8 SARS-CoV-2 convalescent individuals. Sequencing of the TCRbeta repertoire served to evaluate the specificity and breadth of SARS-CoV-2-reactive T cell receptors following Ad26.COV2.S vaccination. Ad26.COV2.S was administered intramuscularly at a dose of 5x10^10 or 1x10^11 viral particles, either as one shot or as two shots given 56 days apart. Throughout the experiments and outcome assessment, investigators stayed blinded to trial group allocation. The research as a whole found: The study was not powered for comparison of responses between vaccine doses or regimens. Spike-specific TCR breadth was higher in Ad26.COV2.S recipients than in placebo recipients (P = 0.0014). The authors noted that the TCR breadth and depth analyses may have underestimated total T cell responses. After vaccination, spike-specific CD8+ and CD4+ T cell responses were reported to show substantial breadth. Vaccine and placebo recipients had similar non-spike TCR breadth, a finding consistent with the vaccine containing only spike.

The immunoSEQ Assay was the method used to sequence TCRbeta CDR3 regions. After extraction, genomic DNA underwent amplification by bias-controlled multiplex PCR, followed by high-throughput sequencing. Turning to the authors' computational methods: Collapsing and filtering of sequences were performed to quantify the absolute abundance of each unique TCRbeta CDR3 region. T cell fraction was estimated by normalizing TCRbeta template counts to usable DNA, which was measured by amplifying reference genes present in all nucleated cells. Repertoire TCRs were annotated as SARS-CoV-2-specific by exact matching of V gene, CDR3 amino acid sequence and J gene to a known reactive TCR set. MIRA supplied the reference SARS-CoV-2 TCR set, which was filtered for enrichment in COVID-19-positive ImmuneCODE repertoires so that public or cross-reactive TCRs were removed. Based on the MIRA antigens, annotated TCRs were further analysed at the level of specific ORF or position within ORF. Breadth was defined as annotated unique rearrangements over total unique productive rearrangements; depth was the summed frequency of those rearrangements. Group comparisons of TCR breadth used two-sided Wilcoxon rank-sum tests. This is the immuneACCESS table as TCRdb keeps it, with only in-frame sequences that have V and J called. A part of the clones is gone; compared with another copy, unresolved V genes explain less than half, and the rest is unexplained. From that table come the V and J calls and clone size; the DNA was used to work out D and trimming. The sample has 300,000 to 450,000 clones on record, roughly 85% of them singletons. The biggest ten clones account for 3% to 4% of the sample.

The CDR3 contains 15 residues, cysteine and phenylalanine counted. The only DNA kept is the CDR3, 45 bases in frame from the first base. From V the trimming removes 5 bases and from J it removes 5 bases, while the gene matches leave 7 bases of the junction unaccounted for. CDR1 is given as LNHDA and CDR2 as SQIVND, both from the germline V gene (reference sequence). The treatment or condition tag for this specimen amounts to: 15 to 20 received Ad26.COV2.S at low or high dose, single or two shots; five or six received placebo; per-sample allocation not given. For vaccine and placebo recipients, repertoires were sequenced using samples collected on day 63 after the first injection. In Cohort 1b, 20 to 25 adults aged 18-55 years were enrolled at a single site in Boston, USA, between 29 July and 7 August 2020. Ad26.COV2.S was a replication-incompetent adenovirus type 26 vector that expressed a prefusion-stabilized SARS-CoV-2 spike protein derived from the original Wuhan strain.

About this clone itself: Its specific antigen is unknown. Per-nucleotide qualities are absent, and no much larger clonotype sits a single base away.

The clonotype originates from a person aged 18-65 years who received the Ad26.COV2.S COVID-19 vaccine or a placebo. The input for sequencing was peripheral blood, taken in a trial of Ad26.COV2.S vaccine versus placebo. The sequence links TRBV19 to TRBJ1-2; the central 11 bases match TRBD1. CDR3 region: CASSSDRDRGYGYTF. The DNA sequence reads TGTGCCAGTAGTTCTGACCGGGACAGGGGGTATGGCTACACCTTC.